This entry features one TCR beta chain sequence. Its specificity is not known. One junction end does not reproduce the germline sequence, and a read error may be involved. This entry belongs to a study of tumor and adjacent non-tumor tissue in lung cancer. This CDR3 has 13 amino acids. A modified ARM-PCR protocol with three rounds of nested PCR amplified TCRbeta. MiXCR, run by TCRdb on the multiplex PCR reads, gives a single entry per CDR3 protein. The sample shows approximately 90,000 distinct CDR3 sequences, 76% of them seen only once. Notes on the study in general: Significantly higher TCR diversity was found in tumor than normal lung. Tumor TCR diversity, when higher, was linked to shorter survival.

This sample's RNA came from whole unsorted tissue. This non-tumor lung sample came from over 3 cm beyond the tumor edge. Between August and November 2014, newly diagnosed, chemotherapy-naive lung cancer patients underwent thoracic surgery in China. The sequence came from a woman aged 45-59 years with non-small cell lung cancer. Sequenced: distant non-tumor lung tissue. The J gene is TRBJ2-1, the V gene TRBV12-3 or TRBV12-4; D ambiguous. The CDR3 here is CASSFMGFDKQFF. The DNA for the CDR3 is TGTGCCAGTAGTTTCATGGGTTTCGATAAGCAGTTCTTC.